The clone carrying this T cell receptor beta chain showed up just a few times. Its target is not known. This entry comes from a study of T cell responses to AZD1222 COVID-19 vaccine. The CDR3 consists of 14 residues. With 1 base clipped from V and 2 bases from J, the junction kept 1 base outside the gene matches. Germline lookup yields CDR1 MNHEY and CDR2 SMNVEV (reference sequence). Whole-study results and caveats: In a largely white British group with more females than males, clonal diversity was possibly underestimated. Only a handful of AZD1222 recipients were seropositive at baseline.

Sequenced by immunoSEQ multiplex PCR; TCRdb stores in-frame clones only, minus some. The sample lists tens of thousands of clones; roughly 84% were seen once. The TCR originated in an adult in good health. The sample in question was peripheral blood, obtained on day 0 of AZD1222 vaccination. The chain recombines TRBV27 with TRBJ2-7; TRBD2 aligns across 8 bases. The CDR3 nucleotides read TGTGCCAGCAGTTTATACGGGGGGGCCTACGAGCAGTACTTC. This codes for CASSLYGGAYEQYF.